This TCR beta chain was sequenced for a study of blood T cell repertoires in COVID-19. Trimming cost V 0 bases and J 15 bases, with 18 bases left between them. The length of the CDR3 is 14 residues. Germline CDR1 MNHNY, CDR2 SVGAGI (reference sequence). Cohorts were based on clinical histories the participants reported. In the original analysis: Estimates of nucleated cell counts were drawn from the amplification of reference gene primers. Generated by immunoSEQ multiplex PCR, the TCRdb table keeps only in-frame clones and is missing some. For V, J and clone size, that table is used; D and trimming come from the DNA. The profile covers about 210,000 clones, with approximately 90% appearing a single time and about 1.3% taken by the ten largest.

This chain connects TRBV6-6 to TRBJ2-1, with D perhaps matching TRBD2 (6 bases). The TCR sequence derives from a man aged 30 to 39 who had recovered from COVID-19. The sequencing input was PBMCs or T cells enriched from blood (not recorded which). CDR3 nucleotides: TGTGCCAGCAGTTACTCGACCGCGGGAAGGGTTCTGTTCTTC. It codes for CASSYSTAGRVLFF.